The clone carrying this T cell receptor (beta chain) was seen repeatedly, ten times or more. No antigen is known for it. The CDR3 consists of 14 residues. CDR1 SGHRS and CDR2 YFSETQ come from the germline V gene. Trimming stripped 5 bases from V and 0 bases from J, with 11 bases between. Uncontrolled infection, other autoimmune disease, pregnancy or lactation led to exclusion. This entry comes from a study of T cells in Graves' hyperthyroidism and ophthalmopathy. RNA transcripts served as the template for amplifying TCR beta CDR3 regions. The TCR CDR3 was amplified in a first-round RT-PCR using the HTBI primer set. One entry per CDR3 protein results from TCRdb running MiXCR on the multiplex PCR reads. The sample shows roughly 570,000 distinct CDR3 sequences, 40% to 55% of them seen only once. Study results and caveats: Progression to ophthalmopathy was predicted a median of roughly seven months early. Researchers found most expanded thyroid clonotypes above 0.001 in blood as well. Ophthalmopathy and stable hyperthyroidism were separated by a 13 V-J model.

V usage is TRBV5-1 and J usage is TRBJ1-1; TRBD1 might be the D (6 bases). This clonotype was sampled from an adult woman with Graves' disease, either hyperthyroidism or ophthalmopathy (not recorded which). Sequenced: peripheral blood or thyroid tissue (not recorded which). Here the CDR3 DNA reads TGCGCCAGCAGTCCGGACAGAATGAACACTGAAGCTTTCTTT. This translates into CASSPDRMNTEAFF.